This T cell receptor (beta chain) was retrieved from a study of CD8 T cells in ankylosing spondylitis. The CDR3 is 13 amino acids. CDR1 and CDR2 (germline): DFQATT, SNEGSKA (reference sequence). Deletions cut 5 bases from V and 0 bases from J, with 11 bases between. TCRdb ran MiXCR on the 5' RACE reads and lists one entry per CDR3 protein. The repertoire includes some 120,000 distinct CDR3 sequences, more than 6.5% of them detected once, and more than 9% sits in the top ten. The sequence derives from a male donor with ankylosing spondylitis or in good health (not recorded which). Sample: blood, either unsorted or a sorted T cell fraction (not recorded which). This chain connects TRBV20-1 to TRBJ2-7; D possibly matches TRBD1 or TRBD2 (5 bases each). This chain's CDR3 is CSAPRGPSYEQYF. CDR3 nucleotide sequence: TGCAGTGCTCCCCGGGGACCCTCCTACGAGCAGTACTTC.